This TCR beta chain was identified during a study of beta chain features in type 1 diabetes. At the level of the study: Patients looked much like healthy donors when it came to age, gender and cell yields. Study outcomes and limitations: Among patients with Type 1 diabetes, TCRB CDR3s were moderately but significantly shorter in every one of the four CD4+ subsets. The naive, central memory and Treg TCRB repertoires of patients appeared to be more similar to one another than those of healthy donors.

In regard to this clone: Antigen unknown.

Of the isolated RNA, all was reverse transcribed, and so the sequenced material was expressed TCRB transcripts. TCRdb's copy holds only in-frame clones and misses some; the assay was immunoSEQ multiplex PCR. The table lists fewer than 30,000 clones, nearly 70% of them singletons. Sorted CD4+ subsets: naive, central memory, regulatory, stem cell-like memory (CD45RO/CCR7/CD25/CD127/CD95/CD27 panel). The CDR3 loop spans 11 amino acids. The germline gives CDR1 SGHDT, CDR2 YYEEEE. Trimming pared 1 base from V and 7 bases from J, leaving 5 bases between. This sequence originates from a woman aged 40 to 55 in good health. Sequencing input: Tregs from blood. The chain carries TRBV5-6 and TRBJ2-5, with D tentatively TRBD2 (5 bases). The CDR3 sequence is CASSLRGTQYF. For the CDR3, the DNA is TGTGCCAGCAGCTTGCGGGGGACCCAGTACTTC.